These 19 T cell receptor beta chains share one sample of origin, sequenced in a study of blood T cell repertoires in COVID-19. Assay used: immunoSEQ multiplex PCR; TCRdb lists only in-frame clones, some missing. This table holds 80,000 to 100,000 clones, 60% to 85% found once. The sequenced material came from peripheral blood. The source of these receptors is a human donor in a cohort sampled during active COVID-19.

The CDR3 nucleotides read TGTGCCAGCAGCGTTTTAGTGCGGGACAATGAGCAGTTCTTC. Its protein product is CASSVLVRDNEQFF. The chain joins TRBV9 to TRBJ2-1; D is perhaps TRBD2 (5 bases). V lost 2 bases to trimming and J lost 5 bases, with 11 bases between them. Germline lookup yields CDR1 SGDLS and CDR2 YYNGEE. CDR3 length: 14 residues. The variable domain in full, completed from reference TRBV9 and TRBJ2-1, reads DSGVTQTPKHLITATGQRVTLRCSPRSGDLSVYWYQQSLDQGLQFLIQYYNGEERAKGNILERFSAQQFPDLHSELNLSSLELGDSALYFCASSVLVRDNEQFFGPGTRLTVL.

This clone was found once. V and J are TRBV9 and TRBJ2-5; 8 nucleotides agree with TRBD1. The ends lost 0 bases at V and 2 bases at J; junction bases unmatched: 3. CDR1 is SGDLS and CDR2 is YYNGEE in the germline V gene. The CDR3 consists of 15 residues. The CDR3 protein is CASSVAGQVQETQYF. The CDR3 region has the DNA TGTGCCAGCAGCGTAGCGGGACAGGTACAAGAGACCCAGTACTTC.

This sequence joins TRBV5-4 and TRBJ2-3, with D perhaps matching TRBD1 (5 bases). CDR1 and CDR2 (germline): SGHNT, YYREEE (reference sequence). V shed 2 bases and J shed 1 base, with 5 bases lying between them. CDR3 length: 13 residues. DNA of the CDR3: TGTGCCAGCAGCTTAGGGGGCACAGATACGCAGTATTTT. Encoded protein: CASSLGGTDTQYF. Complete variable domain (other parts from reference TRBV5-4 and TRBJ2-3): ETGVTQSPTHLIKTRGQQVTLRCSSQSGHNTVSWYQQALGQGPQFIFQYYREEENGRGNFPPRFSGLQFPNYSSELNVNALELDDSALYLCASSLGGTDTQYFGPGTRLTVL.

The gene calls are TRBV18 and TRBJ2-5, with D maybe TRBD2 (6 bases). This CDR3 is built from 17 residues. Between the trimmed V and J ends, which lost 2 bases and 0 bases, there was a span of 16 bases. The germline V gene has CDR1 KGHSH and CDR2 LQKENI. The CDR3 sequence: CASSPGRGSDYQETQYF. CDR3 bases: TGTGCCAGCTCACCAGGTCGGGGGAGCGACTACCAAGAGACCCAGTACTTC.

In its sample, this clone was seen once. The chain is built from TRBV6-5 and TRBJ1-1, with TRBD1 matching 7 bases. The CDR3 consists of 14 residues. V lost 4 bases to trimming and J lost 1 base; unmatched junction nucleotides: 3. The V gene's germline CDR1 is MNHEY and CDR2 SVGAGI. Here the CDR3 DNA reads TGTGCCAGCAGTTTTACAGGGGAGAACACTGAAGCTTTCTTT. As protein: CASSFTGENTEAFF.

The rearrangement links TRBV12-3 or TRBV12-4 to TRBJ2-3; maybe TRBD1 (6 bases). V lost 6 bases and J lost 3, with 7 bases in between. This CDR3 is built from 12 residues. CDR3 sequence (DNA): TGTGCCAGCAGAACAGGGACAGATACGCAGTATTTT. It translates to CASRTGTDTQYF.

This chain connects TRBV6-5 to TRBJ1-1; 7 bases are a match to TRBD1. CDR1 and CDR2 (germline): MNHEY, SVGAGI. The V segment lost 8 bases and the J segment 1 base; nucleotides outside the gene matches: 4. The CDR3 loop spans 13 amino acids. The CDR3 sequence is CASQGVRNTEAFF. CDR3 nucleotide sequence: TGTGCCAGCCAGGGGGTTAGGAACACTGAAGCTTTCTTT.

This clone was picked up a small number of times. The chain joins TRBV12-5 to TRBJ2-1; 9 bases are a match to TRBD2. J was trimmed by 13 bases and V by 3 bases; bases with no gene match: 7. Germline CDR1 reads LGHNT; CDR2 reads FRNRAP. The CDR3 is 13 residues long. The CDR3 spells CASGLDPGLAQFF. CDR3 coding DNA: TGTGCTAGTGGTTTAGACCCGGGACTAGCCCAGTTCTTC.

This clone was seen ten or more times. DNA of the CDR3: TGTGCCAGTAGTATAGGCCGGACAGAAGCTTTCTTT. As protein: CASSIGRTEAFF. V gene TRBV19 combines with J gene TRBJ1-1; TRBD1 is a possible D gene (5 bases). Looked up from germline, CDR1 is LNHDA and CDR2 is SQIVND (reference sequence). V was cut by 1 base and J by 8 bases, with 8 bases left in between. CDR3 length equals 12 residues. Supplemented by reference TRBV19 and TRBJ1-1, the full variable domain reads DGGITQSPKYLFRKEGQNVTLSCEQNLNHDAMYWYRQDPGQGLRLIYYSQIVNDFQKGDIAEGYSVSREKKESFPLTVTSAQKNPTAFYLCASSIGRTEAFFGQGTRLTVV.

This chain connects TRBV10-3 to TRBJ2-6; 7 nucleotides agree with TRBD1. The CDR3 extends over 17 amino acids. From germline, CDR1 is ENHRY and CDR2 SYGVKD. V trimming: 8 bases; J trimming: 1 base; junction bases outside the gene matches: 11. The CDR3 coding sequence is TGTGCCATCCCATCGTTACCAGGGGGATCTGGGGCCAACGTCCTGACTTTC. This encodes CAIPSLPGGSGANVLTF.

The chain has TRBV25-1 and TRBJ2-3; 9 nucleotides agree with TRBD2. After removal of 0 bases from V and 0 bases from J, the junction contained 7 bases not matched to a gene. There are 18 residues in the CDR3. Germline CDR1 and CDR2: MGHDK and SYGVNS. The CDR3 coding sequence is TGTGCCAGCAGTGAATATATACCTAGCGGGATAAGCACAGATACGCAGTATTTT. This codes for CASSEYIPSGISTDTQYF.

The chain uses TRBV4-1 and TRBJ2-7, with D possibly being TRBD1 (6 bases). The V gene lost 2 bases and the J gene lost 3 bases, with 14 bases spanning the gap. The germline CDR1 and CDR2 sequences are MGHRA and YSYEKL. CDR3 length equals 15 residues. As DNA, the CDR3 is TGCGCCAGCAGCCAACCTGGACAGCTAATCTACGAGCAGTACTTC. Protein sequence: CASSQPGQLIYEQYF.

J is TRBJ2-7 and V is TRBV10-3; TRBD1 is a possible D gene (5 bases). The CDR3 runs 14 residues. Germline V gives CDR1 ENHRY, CDR2 SYGVKD. V was pared by 11 bases and J by 1 base, with 18 bases between. CDR3 coding DNA: TGTGCCTCATCAAAGGGGTTAGAATCCTACGAGCAGTACGTC. It yields the protein CASSKGLESYEQYV.

The chain carries TRBV19 and TRBJ2-2, with 10 nucleotides matching TRBD2. This CDR3 is built from 15 residues. The J segment lost 4 bases and the V segment lost 2 bases, leaving 1 base of the junction unmatched. Germline V gene lookup returns CDR1 LNHDA and CDR2 SQIVND (reference sequence). CDR3 loop: CASSIRTSGTGELFF. The CDR3 DNA reads TGTGCCAGTAGTATAAGGACTAGCGGCACCGGGGAGCTGTTTTTT.

The J gene is TRBJ1-6, the V gene TRBV30; 8 nucleotides match TRBD1. The length of the CDR3 is 14 residues. Germline V gene lookup returns CDR1 GTSNPN and CDR2 SVGIG (reference sequence). Trimming at V came to 1 base and at J to 6 bases, leaving 2 bases not matched to a gene. CDR3 DNA: TGTGCCTGGAGTGAGGGGACAGGTAATTCACCCCTCCACTTT. As protein: CAWSEGTGNSPLHF.

V gene TRBV6-2 or TRBV6-3 combines with J gene TRBJ2-3; D is possibly TRBD2 (5 bases). The CDR3 covers 15 residues. Trimming stripped 5 bases from V and 2 bases from J, with 14 bases between. Germline-derived CDR1 and CDR2 are MNHEY and SVGEGT. This CDR3 is CASSRSDSATDTQYF. CDR3 coding DNA: TGTGCCAGCAGTAGATCGGACTCAGCCACAGATACGCAGTATTTT.

The rearrangement links TRBV2 to TRBJ1-1, with TRBD1 matching over 7 bases. CDR3 length equals 15 residues. The germline CDR1 and CDR2 sequences are SNHLY and FYNNEI. The V gene end was trimmed by 7 bases and the J gene end by 2 bases; junction bases not matched to a gene: 10. The chain's CDR3 is CASNRDRAGNTEAFF. DNA for the CDR3: TGTGCCAGCAATAGAGACAGGGCGGGTAACACTGAAGCTTTCTTT.

V gene TRBV5-1 combines with J gene TRBJ2-7, with D maybe TRBD2 (6 bases). V dropped 1 base and J dropped 2 bases, with 16 bases sitting between them. Germline values: CDR1 SGHRS, CDR2 YFSETQ. The CDR3 runs 16 residues. The CDR3 sequence: CASSLMGGAVAYEQYF. CDR3 bases: TGCGCCAGCAGCTTGATGGGGGGTGCTGTTGCCTACGAGCAGTACTTC.

This rearrangement joins TRBV28 to TRBJ2-2; 7 nucleotides align to TRBD1. This CDR3 comprises 17 residues. CDR1 is MDHEN and CDR2 is SYDVKM in the germline V gene. J lost 1 base, V lost 2 bases, and 7 bases had no gene match. CDR3 DNA: TGTGCCAGCAGTTTAGCCCTTGACAGGGTGAACACCGGGGAGCTGTTTTTT. Its translation: CASSLALDRVNTGELFF.